These 29 T cell receptor beta chains were sequenced from one sample in a study of OX40 agonist ivuxolimab in advanced cancers. This table comes from immunoSEQ multiplex PCR, and its TCRdb copy is limited to in-frame clones, with some not included. The sample contains fewer than 40,000 clones, about three quarters of which appear only once. The starting material was CD4+ or CD8+ T cells sorted from blood, obtained in a trial of the OX40 agonist ivuxolimab. The origin of the receptors is an adult with an advanced solid tumor such as melanoma, head and neck, liver or kidney cancer.

This chain joins TRBV7-9 and TRBJ2-3; weak D call: TRBD1 (6 bases). V lost 3 bases to trimming and J lost 5 bases, with 12 bases between them. Germline-derived CDR1 and CDR2 are SEHNR and FQNEAQ (reference sequence). The CDR3 has 14 residues. In DNA form, the CDR3 reads TGTGCCAGCAGCTTGGTGGGGGCGAAAGATACGCAGTATTTT. Amino acids: CASSLVGAKDTQYF. Full variable domain (remainder filled in from reference TRBV7-9 and TRBJ2-3): DTGVSQNPRHKITKRGQNVTFRCDPISEHNRLYWYRQTLGQGPEFLTYFQNEAQLEKSRLLSDRFSAERPKGSFSTLEIQRTEQGDSAMYLCASSLVGAKDTQYFGPGTRLTVL.

The gene calls are TRBV9 and TRBJ1-5; maybe TRBD1 (6 bases). CDR1 and CDR2 (germline): SGDLS, YYNGEE. The CDR3 is 13 residues long. Trimming cost V 4 bases and J 4 bases, with 9 bases left between them. The CDR3 nucleotides are TGTGCCAGCAGCTATCAGGGGAATCAGCCCCAGCATTTT. It yields the protein CASSYQGNQPQHF.

This rearrangement joins TRBV11-3 to TRBJ2-5; no clear D gene. The length of the CDR3 is 15 residues. Per germline, CDR1 SGHNT and CDR2 YENEEA. The V and J ends lost 5 bases and 5 bases respectively, with 18 bases between them. The CDR3, as DNA: TGTGCCAGCAGCCCGAATGGTCTGCAAAGCGAGACCCAGTACTTC. Encoded protein: CASSPNGLQSETQYF.

The rearrangement links TRBV19 to TRBJ2-3, with TRBD2 matching over 7 bases. The CDR3 extends over 13 amino acids. The V and J ends lost 4 bases and 5 bases, in that order; junction bases with no gene match: 3. The germline CDR1 and CDR2 sequences are LNHDA and SQIVND (reference sequence). DNA for the CDR3: TGTGCCAGTAGTAAGTCTAGCGGAGATACGCAGTATTTT. Amino acid sequence: CASSKSSGDTQYF.

The rearrangement links TRBV5-1 to TRBJ2-2, with D maybe TRBD2 (6 bases). Germline V gene sequence: CDR1 SGHRS, CDR2 YFSETQ. V was clipped by 0 bases and J by 6 bases, with 9 bases between them. The CDR3 consists of 14 residues. The CDR3 spells CASSLAWGAGELFF. CDR3 DNA: TGCGCCAGCAGCTTGGCCTGGGGGGCCGGGGAGCTGTTTTTT.

In its sample, this clone was seen a few times. J is TRBJ1-1 and V is TRBV7-9; D perhaps matches TRBD1 (5 bases). The germline V gene has CDR1 SEHNR and CDR2 FQNEAQ (reference sequence). This CDR3 comprises 12 residues. Trimming took 4 bases from V and 6 from J, leaving 9 bases between them. The CDR3 protein is CASSYQGSEAFF. In DNA, the CDR3 is TGTGCCAGCAGCTACCAGGGCTCTGAAGCTTTCTTT. Combining the CDR3 with reference TRBV7-9 and TRBJ1-1 gives the whole variable domain DTGVSQNPRHKITKRGQNVTFRCDPISEHNRLYWYRQTLGQGPEFLTYFQNEAQLEKSRLLSDRFSAERPKGSFSTLEIQRTEQGDSAMYLCASSYQGSEAFFGQGTRLTVV.

The genes are TRBV6-1 and TRBJ2-1; D is unresolved. This CDR3 comprises 15 residues. Germline V gene data show CDR1 as MNHNS and CDR2 as SASEGT. V gave up 6 bases and J gave up 0 bases, with 12 bases separating them. CDR3 DNA: TGTGCCAGCAGAATCCCGAACCTCTCCTACAATGAGCAGTTCTTC. Translating it yields CASRIPNLSYNEQFF.

This sequence joins TRBV15 and TRBJ2-1; a weak D match, TRBD1 (6 bases). Germline V gene lookup returns CDR1 LNHNV and CDR2 YYDKDF (reference sequence). Between the trimmed V and J ends, which lost 3 bases and 5 bases, there was a span of 17 bases. There are 16 residues in the CDR3. The DNA for the CDR3 is TGTGCCACCAGCAGCCAAGCTAGGGGGAGAAACAATGAGCAGTTCTTC. Translating it yields CATSSQARGRNNEQFF.

The chain couples TRBV4-1 to TRBJ1-4; 11 positions match TRBD1. The CDR3 runs to 18 residues. Germline V CDR1 and CDR2: MGHRA, YSYEKL. Trimming removed 0 bases from V and 6 bases from J; junction bases left unmatched: 9. The CDR3 DNA reads as TGCGCCAGCAGCCAAGATCGGTGGACAGGGGGCGCAGATGAAAAACTGTTTTTT. This translates into CASSQDRWTGGADEKLFF.

The chain joins TRBV5-6 to TRBJ2-5, with D possibly being TRBD1 (6 bases). The germline V gene has CDR1 SGHDT and CDR2 YYEEEE. The CDR3 has 14 amino acids. Between the trimmed V and J ends, which lost 2 bases and 7 bases, there was a span of 15 bases. CDR3 bases: TGTGCCAGCAGCTTCTACAGGGATGACGCGACCCAGTACTTC. Its translation is CASSFYRDDATQYF. Full variable domain (missing parts from reference TRBV5-6 and TRBJ2-5): DAGVTQSPTHLIKTRGQQVTLRCSPKSGHDTVSWYQQALGQGPQFIFQYYEEEERQRGNFPDRFSGHQFPNYSSELNVNALLLGDSALYLCASSFYRDDATQYFGPGTRLLVL.

V and J are TRBV4-1 and TRBJ2-5; 8 nucleotides line up with TRBD2. CDR3 length equals 15 residues. J was trimmed by 1 base and V by 2 bases; bases with no gene match: 3. Germline loops: CDR1 MGHRA, CDR2 YSYEKL. The CDR3 loop is CASSQLRGGQETQYF. CDR3 nucleotide sequence: TGCGCCAGCAGCCAACTCCGGGGGGGCCAAGAGACCCAGTACTTC.

The J gene is TRBJ2-5, the V gene TRBV19; D is ambiguous. This CDR3 spans 13 amino acids. Germline values: CDR1 LNHDA, CDR2 SQIVND (reference sequence). V was pared by 4 bases and J by 5 bases, with 11 bases between. The CDR3 DNA follows: TGTGCCAGTAGTAGGGGAATGTGGGAGACCCAGTACTTC. Translation gives CASSRGMWETQYF.

For the CDR3, the DNA is TGTGCCAGCAGCCAAGGGACAGTTAAAACAGATACGCAGTATTTT. The encoded protein is CASSQGTVKTDTQYF. The V gene is TRBV11-1, the J gene TRBJ2-3; 7 bases line up with TRBD1. The germline V gene encodes CDR1 SGHAT and CDR2 FQDESV (reference sequence). Trimming took 5 bases from V and 3 from J; bases not matched to a gene: 8. The CDR3 loop spans 15 amino acids.

This clone was detected only once. This sequence joins TRBV10-3 and TRBJ1-1, with unresolved D. In germline, CDR1 is ENHRY, CDR2 SYGVKD. The CDR3 totals 12 residues. With 10 bases removed from V and 0 bases from J, the gap between germline ends came to 9 bases. CDR3 loop: CASASVNTEAFF. In nucleotides, the CDR3 is TGTGCCAGTGCCAGTGTGAACACTGAAGCTTTCTTT.

The chain recombines TRBV5-1 with TRBJ2-5; D is ambiguous. The V end lost 3 bases, the J end lost 4 bases, and 10 bases lay between the germline ends. The CDR3 is 13 amino acids. Germline values: CDR1 SGHRS, CDR2 YFSETQ. The CDR3 region is CASSSLSRETQYF. In DNA form, the CDR3 reads TGCGCCAGCAGCTCTTTGAGTCGAGAGACCCAGTACTTC.

The rearrangement links TRBV19 to TRBJ2-1; 12 bases align to TRBD2. The CDR3 is made up of 14 amino acids. Trimming at V came to 6 bases and at J to 4 bases, leaving 1 base not matched to a gene. Germline CDR1 LNHDA, CDR2 SQIVND (reference sequence). CDR3 residues: CASRTSGGYNEQFF. CDR3 nucleotides: TGTGCCAGTAGAACTAGCGGGGGGTACAATGAGCAGTTCTTC.

The chain combines TRBV6-1 with TRBJ2-7, with 12 bases identical to TRBD1. V lost 4 bases to trimming and J lost 5 bases; unmatched junction nucleotides: 6. Per the germline V gene, CDR1 is MNHNS and CDR2 is SASEGT. The CDR3 runs to 15 residues. CDR3 region: CASSAAGTGGNEQYF. CDR3 coding DNA: TGTGCCAGCAGTGCAGCCGGGACAGGGGGCAACGAGCAGTACTTC.

The rearrangement links TRBV30 to TRBJ2-1; TRBD2 aligns across 8 bases. Germline loops: CDR1 GTSNPN, CDR2 SVGIG (reference sequence). The CDR3 covers 15 residues. V shed 0 bases and J 9 bases; nucleotides not matched to a gene: 10. CDR3 protein: CAWSVWVGGASEQFF. The CDR3 DNA reads TGTGCCTGGAGTGTATGGGTCGGGGGGGCCTCTGAGCAGTTCTTC.

This chain connects TRBV7-9 to TRBJ2-7; D remains unclear. CDR1 is SEHNR and CDR2 is FQNEAQ in the germline V gene (reference sequence). The CDR3 is 14 amino acids. Trimming took 1 base from V and 0 from J, leaving 7 bases between them. CDR3 amino acids: CASSLEVVSYEQYF. The CDR3 DNA is TGTGCCAGCAGCTTAGAAGTGGTCTCCTACGAGCAGTACTTC.

The chain joins TRBV7-8 to TRBJ2-7, with a possible D match to TRBD2 (6 bases). This CDR3 spans 17 amino acids. Germline-derived CDR1 and CDR2 are SGHVS and FQNEAQ. Trimming took off 4 bases at V and 3 bases at J, with 22 bases between the two ends. This chain's CDR3 is CASSSRGARGTLYEQYF. The CDR3 DNA sequence: TGTGCCAGCAGCTCACGAGGGGCGCGAGGGACTCTCTACGAGCAGTACTTC.

This clone was found a few times. J is TRBJ2-3 and V is TRBV9; 10 positions agree with TRBD2. Germline V gene data show CDR1 as SGDLS and CDR2 as YYNGEE. Germline trimming cut 0 bases from V and 3 bases from J; bases unmatched to any gene: 4. The CDR3 sequence is 16 residues long. In DNA form, the CDR3 reads TGTGCCAGCAGCGTAGAGGAGCGGGGGGGTACAGATACGCAGTATTTT. Its translation is CASSVEERGGTDTQYF. Filled out from reference TRBV9 and TRBJ2-3, the complete variable domain reads DSGVTQTPKHLITATGQRVTLRCSPRSGDLSVYWYQQSLDQGLQFLIQYYNGEERAKGNILERFSAQQFPDLHSELNLSSLELGDSALYFCASSVEERGGTDTQYFGPGTRLTVL.

V and J are TRBV5-6 and TRBJ2-1; 8 bases line up with TRBD1. The CDR3 is 16 amino acids. V was clipped by 1 base and J by 4 bases; unmatched bases: 7. Looked up from germline, CDR1 is SGHDT and CDR2 is YYEEEE. The DNA of the CDR3 is TGTGCCAGCAGCTTGCAGGGGGCGGCTCATTACAATGAGCAGTTCTTC. Its protein is CASSLQGAAHYNEQFF.

The rearrangement joins TRBV21-1 to TRBJ2-4; the table's D gene call, TRBD2, was not cross checked with the DNA. TRBV21-1 is termed a pseudogene. The CDR3 covers 19 residues. CDR3: CASSPLSGGADEAKNIQYF. CDR3 DNA: TGTGCCAGCAGCCCCCTAAGCGGGGGGGCCGACGAAGCCAAAAACATTCAGTACTTC.

V gene TRBV6-5 combines with J gene TRBJ2-4, with a possible D match to TRBD2 (7 bases). CDR1 and CDR2 from the germline V gene are MNHEY and SVGAGI. The length of the CDR3 is 15 residues. Trimming removed 6 bases from V and 6 bases from J, with 18 bases in between. The CDR3 here is CASSRGEGEGNIQYF. In DNA form, the CDR3 reads TGTGCCAGCAGCCGGGGGGAGGGGGAGGGAAACATTCAGTACTTC.

The V gene is TRBV7-6, the J gene TRBJ1-3, with 7 bases identical to TRBD1. The junction had 6 bases not matched to a gene; V was cut back by 2 bases and J by 2 bases. CDR3 size: 16 residues. Germline V CDR1 and CDR2: SGHVS, FNYEAQ. In nucleotides, the CDR3 is TGTGCCAGCAGCTTAAGTCCCCAGGGGGCTGGAAACACCATATATTTT. It yields the protein CASSLSPQGAGNTIYF.

The chain combines TRBV5-1 with TRBJ2-7; D is ambiguous. The ends were cut back, 4 bases at V and 2 bases at J, with 10 bases in the middle. CDR1 is SGHRS, CDR2 YFSETQ, per germline. This CDR3 is built from 13 residues. DNA for the CDR3: TGCGCCAGCAGCCGGACGGGTACCTACGAGCAGTACTTC. The encoded protein is CASSRTGTYEQYF.

The chain has TRBV7-9 and TRBJ1-2; D unclear. CDR3 length: 13 amino acids. Trimming shortened V by 1 base and J by 8 bases, and 11 bases separated the two germline ends. In germline, CDR1 is SEHNR, CDR2 FQNEAQ (reference sequence). The CDR3 region has the DNA TGTGCCAGCAGCTTAGACGGATTCCTCGGCTACACCTTC. This codes for CASSLDGFLGYTF. The complete variable domain, with remaining parts taken from reference TRBV7-9 and TRBJ1-2, reads DTGVSQNPRHKITKRGQNVTFRCDPISEHNRLYWYRQTLGQGPEFLTYFQNEAQLEKSRLLSDRFSAERPKGSFSTLEIQRTEQGDSAMYLCASSLDGFLGYTFGSGTRLTVV.

The CDR3 DNA is TGTGCCAGCTCACGGGGGGAGACTGAAGCTTTCTTT. Translating gives CASSRGETEAFF. The chain is built from TRBV18 and TRBJ1-1, with a possible D match to TRBD1 (5 bases). The length of the CDR3 is 12 residues. Trimming cost V 4 bases and J 5 bases, with 8 bases left between them. Germline V gives CDR1 KGHSH, CDR2 LQKENI.

The V call is TRBV6-6, the J call TRBJ1-6; D not certain. This CDR3 region has 15 residues. Germline CDR1 reads MNHNY; CDR2 reads SVGAGI (reference sequence). V lost 5 bases, J lost 3 bases, and 11 bases lay in between. CDR3 coding DNA: TGTGCCAGCAGTGACCGTCGACTCTATAATTCACCCCTCCACTTT. It yields the protein CASSDRRLYNSPLHF.